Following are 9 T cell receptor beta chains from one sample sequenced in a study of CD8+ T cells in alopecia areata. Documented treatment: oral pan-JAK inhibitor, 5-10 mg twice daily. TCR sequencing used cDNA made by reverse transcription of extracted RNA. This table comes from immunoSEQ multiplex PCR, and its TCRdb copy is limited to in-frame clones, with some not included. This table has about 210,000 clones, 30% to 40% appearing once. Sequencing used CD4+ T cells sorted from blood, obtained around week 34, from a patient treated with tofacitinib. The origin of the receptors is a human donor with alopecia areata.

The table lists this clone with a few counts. The CDR3 DNA is TGTGCCTGGGCCCAGCATGGACAGGGTGTGCGCTACACCTTC. Protein: CAWAQHGQGVRYTF. V gene TRBV30 combines with J gene TRBJ1-2; 8 bases fit TRBD1. This CDR3 spans 14 amino acids. The germline V gene has CDR1 GTSNPN and CDR2 SVGIG (reference sequence). Trimming cost V 5 bases and J 9 bases; bases outside gene matches: 14.

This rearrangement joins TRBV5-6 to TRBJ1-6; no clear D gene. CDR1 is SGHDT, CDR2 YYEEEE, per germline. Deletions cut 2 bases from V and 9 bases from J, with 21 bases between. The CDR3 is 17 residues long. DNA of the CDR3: TGTGCCAGCAGCTTCGGTCGCGGAAGGAATAGTTTTTCACCCCTCCACTTT. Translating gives CASSFGRGRNSFSPLHF.

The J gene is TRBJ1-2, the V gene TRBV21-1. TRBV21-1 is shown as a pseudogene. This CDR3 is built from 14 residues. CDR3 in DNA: TGTGCCAGCAGCAAAGTCGCTCGCGGTGGTGGCTACACCTTC. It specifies CASSKVARGGGYTF.

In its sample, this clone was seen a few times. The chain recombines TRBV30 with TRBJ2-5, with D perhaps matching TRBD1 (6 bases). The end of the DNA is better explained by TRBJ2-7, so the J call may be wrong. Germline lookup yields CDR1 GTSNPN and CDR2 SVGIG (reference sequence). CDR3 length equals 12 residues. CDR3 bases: TGTGCCTGGAGTGTAACAGGGTACGAGCAGTACTTC. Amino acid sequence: CAWSVTGYEQYF.

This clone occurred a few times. In nucleotides, the CDR3 is TGTGCCAGTAGTATAAGGACCTATGGCTACACCTTC. As protein: CASSIRTYGYTF. This chain joins TRBV19 and TRBJ1-2; unclear D gene. The length of the CDR3 is 12 residues. V lost 2 bases and J 4 bases, leaving 5 bases between the germline ends. Germline CDR1 is LNHDA and CDR2 is SQIVND (reference sequence). The whole variable domain, filled in from reference TRBV19 and TRBJ1-2, reads DGGITQSPKYLFRKEGQNVTLSCEQNLNHDAMYWYRQDPGQGLRLIYYSQIVNDFQKGDIAEGYSVSREKKESFPLTVTSAQKNPTAFYLCASSIRTYGYTFGSGTRLTVV.

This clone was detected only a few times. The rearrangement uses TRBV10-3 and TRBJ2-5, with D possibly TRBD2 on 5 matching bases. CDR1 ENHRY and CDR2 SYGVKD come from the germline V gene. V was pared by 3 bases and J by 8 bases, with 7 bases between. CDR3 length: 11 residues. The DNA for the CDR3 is TGTGCCATCAGTGATAGGACTACCCAGTACTTC. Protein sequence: CAISDRTTQYF.

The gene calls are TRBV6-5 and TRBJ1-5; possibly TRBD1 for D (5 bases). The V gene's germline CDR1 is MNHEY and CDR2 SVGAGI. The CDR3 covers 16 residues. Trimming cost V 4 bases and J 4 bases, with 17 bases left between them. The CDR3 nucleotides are TGTGCCAGCAGTTTTTACCCCGGGACGAGGAATCAGCCCCAGCATTTT. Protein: CASSFYPGTRNQPQHF.

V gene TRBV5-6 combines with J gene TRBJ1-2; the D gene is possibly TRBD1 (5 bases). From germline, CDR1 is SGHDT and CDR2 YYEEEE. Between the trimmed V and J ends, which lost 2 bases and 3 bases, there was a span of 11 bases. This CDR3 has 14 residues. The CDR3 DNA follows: TGTGCCAGCAGCTTCAGGGATGGCGACTATGGCTACACCTTC. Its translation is CASSFRDGDYGYTF. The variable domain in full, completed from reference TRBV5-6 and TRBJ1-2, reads DAGVTQSPTHLIKTRGQQVTLRCSPKSGHDTVSWYQQALGQGPQFIFQYYEEEERQRGNFPDRFSGHQFPNYSSELNVNALLLGDSALYLCASSFRDGDYGYTFGSGTRLTVV.

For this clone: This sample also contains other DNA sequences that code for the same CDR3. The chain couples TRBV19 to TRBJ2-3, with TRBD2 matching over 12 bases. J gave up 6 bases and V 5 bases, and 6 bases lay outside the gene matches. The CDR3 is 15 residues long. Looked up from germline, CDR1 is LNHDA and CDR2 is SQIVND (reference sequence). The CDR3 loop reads CASSALAGGEDTQYF. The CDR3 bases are TGTGCCAGTAGTGCCCTAGCGGGGGGGGAGGATACGCAGTATTTT.